Listed below are T cell receptor beta chains from one sample, sequenced in a study of blood T cell repertoires in COVID-19. Method: immunoSEQ multiplex PCR; TCRdb's copy keeps in-frame clones and lacks some. The repertoire holds roughly 50,000 clones, with 80% to 90% as singletons. The sequencing input was peripheral blood. These receptors all come from a woman older than 75 with COVID-19, enrolled during active disease. The CDR3 runs from the conserved cysteine through the conserved F or W. D genes are given only for firm matches. Size is omitted from some rows. Given values are once, few, many or a class for expanded clones.

clone_size j_call d_call v_call cdr3_aa cdr3_nt
few TRBJ2-1 TRBD1 TRBV7-2 CASSLHTGGTSYNEQFF TGTGCCAGCAGCTTACACACAGGGGGAACCTCCTACAATGAGCAGTTCTTC
- TRBJ2-5 - TRBV18 CASSPEAGGETQYF TGTGCCAGCTCACCAGAGGCAGGAGGGGAGACCCAGTACTTC
few TRBJ2-3 TRBD2 TRBV19 CASSSGRNLVDTDTQYF TGTGCCAGTAGTAGCGGGAGGAATCTCGTCGACACAGATACGCAGTATTTT
- TRBJ2-1 TRBD1 TRBV13 CASSSRGGTGRGNEQFF TGTGCCAGCAGCAGCCGGGGAGGGACAGGGAGGGGCAATGAGCAGTTCTTC
- TRBJ2-7 - TRBV28 CASSRQSPYEQYF TGTGCCAGCAGTCGACAGAGCCCCTACGAGCAGTACTTC
- TRBJ2-1 - TRBV18 CASSPNRVGGNEQFF TGTGCCAGCTCACCAAACAGGGTAGGGGGCAATGAGCAGTTCTTC
- TRBJ1-4 - TRBV28 CASSFPRVDEKLFF TGTGCCAGCAGTTTTCCCAGGGTTGACGAAAAACTGTTTTTT
- TRBJ1-3 TRBD1 TRBV7-2 CASRPTGQNTIYF TGTGCCAGCAGACCGACAGGGCAAAACACCATATATTTT
- TRBJ1-1 - TRBV11-2 CASSLITGGGSFGTEAFF TGTGCCAGCAGCCTCATTACGGGGGGCGGATCCTTCGGGACTGAAGCTTTCTTT
- TRBJ2-2 - TRBV5-1 CASSLEFPGAGELFF TGCGCCAGCAGCTTGGAGTTCCCCGGGGCCGGGGAGCTGTTTTTT
- TRBJ2-7 - TRBV5-4 CASSLGRLTYEQYF TGTGCCAGCAGCTTGGGCAGGCTGACCTACGAGCAGTACTTC
- TRBJ1-4 - TRBV12-3/TRBV12-4 CASSGPPGGKLFF TGTGCCAGCAGTGGACCACCGGGGGGAAAACTGTTTTTT
- TRBJ1-5 - TRBV28 CASMEGSGNQPQHF TGTGCCAGCATGGAGGGGTCAGGCAATCAGCCCCAGCATTTT
- TRBJ1-5 TRBD1 TRBV19 CASSIPPGQGNQPQHF TGTGCCAGTAGTATCCCGCCGGGACAGGGGAATCAGCCCCAGCATTTT
once TRBJ2-7 TRBD1 TRBV12-3/TRBV12-4 CASRTTGVGEQYF TGTGCCAGCAGGACTACAGGGGTAGGTGAGCAGTACTTC
- TRBJ1-2 - TRBV5-4 CASSLDRRYGYTF TGTGCCAGCAGCTTGGACCGCCGCTACGGCTACACCTTC
- TRBJ2-7 TRBD2 TRBV18 CASSPILAGVSSYEQYF TGTGCCAGCTCACCAATCTTGGCGGGAGTAAGCTCCTACGAGCAGTACTTC
- TRBJ2-7 TRBD2 TRBV6-5 CASSTGGHEQYF TGTGCCAGCAGTACGGGAGGCCACGAGCAGTACTTC
- TRBJ1-1 TRBD1 TRBV28 CASRGTGAEAFF TGTGCCAGCCGGGGGACAGGGGCTGAAGCTTTCTTT
- TRBJ2-3 - TRBV11-2 CASSRHGGTSTDTQYF TGTGCCAGCAGCCGCCACGGAGGGACTAGCACAGATACGCAGTATTTT
- TRBJ1-5 TRBD1 TRBV7-2 CASSLGGGGNQPQHF TGTGCCAGCAGCTTAGGAGGGGGCGGCAATCAGCCCCAGCATTTT
- TRBJ2-2 - TRBV18 CASSIRGASTGELFF TGTGCCAGCTCAATCCGCGGGGCGAGCACCGGGGAGCTGTTTTTT